The source of this T cell receptor beta chain is a study of blood T cells in healthy people across ages. Through a sample-barcoded 5' primer and a J-beta primer mix, a second PCR was run for roughly 6 to 12 cycles. TCRdb reanalysed the 5' RACE reads using MiXCR and keeps one entry per CDR3 protein. The table records 500,000 to 650,000 distinct CDR3 sequences, about 26% of them present only once. This CDR3 has 16 residues. Germline V gene lookup returns CDR1 SGHVS and CDR2 FQNEAQ. V lost 2 bases and J lost 1, with 11 bases in between. Study observations and caveats: Diversity was estimated from one million T cells, and these estimates were considered underestimates. Per million T cells, TCR beta diversity dropped roughly linearly as age increased.

The sample holds a few counts of this clonotype. Its antigen remains unknown. These data were also reused for a study on T cells of mothers and their children.

The sequence derives from a boy aged 2 to 10 in good health. The chain is built from TRBV7-8 and TRBJ2-2; D unresolved. Input material: blood. The CDR3 here is CASSLFQEMNTGELFF. The DNA for the CDR3 is TGTGCCAGCAGCTTATTTCAGGAGATGAACACCGGGGAGCTGTTTTTT. Drawing the rest from reference TRBV7-8 and TRBJ2-2, the complete variable domain is GAGVSQSPRYKVAKRGQDVALRCDPISGHVSLFWYQQALGQGPEFLTYFQNEAQLDKSGLPSDRFFAERPEGSVSTLKIQRTQQEDSAVYLCASSLFQEMNTGELFFGEGSRLTVL.